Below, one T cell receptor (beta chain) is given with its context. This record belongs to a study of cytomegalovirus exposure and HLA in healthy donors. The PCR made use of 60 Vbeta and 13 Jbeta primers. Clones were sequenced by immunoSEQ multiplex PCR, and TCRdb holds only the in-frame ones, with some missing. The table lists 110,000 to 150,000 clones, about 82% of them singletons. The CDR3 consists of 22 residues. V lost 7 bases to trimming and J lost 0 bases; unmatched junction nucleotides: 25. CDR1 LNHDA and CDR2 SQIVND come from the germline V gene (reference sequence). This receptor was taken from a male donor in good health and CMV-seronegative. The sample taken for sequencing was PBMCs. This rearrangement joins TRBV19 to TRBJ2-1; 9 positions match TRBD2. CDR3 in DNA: TGTGCCAGTACTTATCCGCTAGCGGGACTTAAAGTCACGTCGAGCTCCTACAATGAGCAGTTCTTC. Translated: CASTYPLAGLKVTSSSYNEQFF.